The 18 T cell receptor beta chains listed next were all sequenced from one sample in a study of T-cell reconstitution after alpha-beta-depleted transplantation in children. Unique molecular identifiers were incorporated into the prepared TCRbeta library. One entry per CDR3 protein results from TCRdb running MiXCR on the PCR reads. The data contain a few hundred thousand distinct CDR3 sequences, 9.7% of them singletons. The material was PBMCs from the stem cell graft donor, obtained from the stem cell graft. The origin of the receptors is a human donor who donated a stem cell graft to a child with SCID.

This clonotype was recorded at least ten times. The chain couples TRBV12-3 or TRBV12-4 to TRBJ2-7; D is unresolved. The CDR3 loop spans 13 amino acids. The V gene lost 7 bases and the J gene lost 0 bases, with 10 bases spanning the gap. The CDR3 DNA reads TGTGCCAGCACCCCTCCTGGCTCCTACGAGCAGTACTTC. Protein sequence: CASTPPGSYEQYF.

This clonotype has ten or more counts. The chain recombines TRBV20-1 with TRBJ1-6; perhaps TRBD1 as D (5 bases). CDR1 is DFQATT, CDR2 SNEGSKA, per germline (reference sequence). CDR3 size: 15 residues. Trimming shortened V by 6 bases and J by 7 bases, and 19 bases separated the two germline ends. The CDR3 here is CSAIPRAYKNSPLHF. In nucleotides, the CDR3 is TGCAGTGCCATCCCCAGGGCATATAAAAATTCACCCCTCCACTTT.

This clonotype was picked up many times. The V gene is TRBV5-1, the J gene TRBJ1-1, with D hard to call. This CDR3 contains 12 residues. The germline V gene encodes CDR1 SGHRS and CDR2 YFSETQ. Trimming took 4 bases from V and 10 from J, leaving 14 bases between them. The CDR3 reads CASSPDSLTAFF. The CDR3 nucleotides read TGCGCCAGCAGCCCAGACTCACTAACAGCTTTCTTT.

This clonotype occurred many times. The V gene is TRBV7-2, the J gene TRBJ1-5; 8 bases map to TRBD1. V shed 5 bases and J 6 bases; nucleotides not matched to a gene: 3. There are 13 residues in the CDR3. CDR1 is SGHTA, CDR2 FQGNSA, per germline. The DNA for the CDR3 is TGTGCCAGCAGCCCACAGGGGGGTCAGCCCCAGCATTTT. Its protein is CASSPQGGQPQHF.

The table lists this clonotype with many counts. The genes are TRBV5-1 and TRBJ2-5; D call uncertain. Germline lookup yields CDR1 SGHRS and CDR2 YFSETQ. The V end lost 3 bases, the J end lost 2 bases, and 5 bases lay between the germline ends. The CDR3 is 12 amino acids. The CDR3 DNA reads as TGCGCCAGCAGCTCCCAACAAGAGACCCAGTACTTC. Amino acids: CASSSQQETQYF. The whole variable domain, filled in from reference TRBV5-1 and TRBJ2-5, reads KAGVTQTPRYLIKTRGQQVTLSCSPISGHRSVSWYQQTPGQGLQFLFEYFSETQRNKGNFPGRFSGRQFSNSRSEMNVSTLELGDSALYLCASSSQQETQYFGPGTRLLVL.

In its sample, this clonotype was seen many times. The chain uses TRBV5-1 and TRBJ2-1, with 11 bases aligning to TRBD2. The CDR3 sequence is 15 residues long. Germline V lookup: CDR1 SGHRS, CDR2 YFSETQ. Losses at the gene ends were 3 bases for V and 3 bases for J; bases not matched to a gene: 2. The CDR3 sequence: CASSYSGGDYNEQFF. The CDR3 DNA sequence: TGCGCCAGCAGCTATAGCGGGGGGGACTACAATGAGCAGTTCTTC.

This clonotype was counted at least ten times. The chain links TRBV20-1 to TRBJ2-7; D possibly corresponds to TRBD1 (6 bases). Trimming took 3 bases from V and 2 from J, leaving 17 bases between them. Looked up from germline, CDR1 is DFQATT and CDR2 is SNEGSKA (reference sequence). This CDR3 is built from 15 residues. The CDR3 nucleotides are TGCAGTGCTAGGCCTTCGGACAGTGGGGCCTACGAGCAGTACTTC. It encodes CSARPSDSGAYEQYF.

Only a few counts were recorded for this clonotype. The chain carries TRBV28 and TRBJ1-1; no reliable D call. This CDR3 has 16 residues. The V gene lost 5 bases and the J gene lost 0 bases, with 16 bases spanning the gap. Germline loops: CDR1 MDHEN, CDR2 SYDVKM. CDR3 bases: TGTGCCAGCAGTCTCCTATCCGTGTATTTGAACACTGAAGCTTTCTTT. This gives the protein CASSLLSVYLNTEAFF.

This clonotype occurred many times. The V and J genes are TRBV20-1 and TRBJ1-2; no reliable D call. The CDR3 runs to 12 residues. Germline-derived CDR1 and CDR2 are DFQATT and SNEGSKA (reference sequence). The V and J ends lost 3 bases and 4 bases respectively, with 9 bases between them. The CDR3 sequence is CSASIQPYGYTF. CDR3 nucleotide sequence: TGCAGTGCTAGTATCCAGCCCTATGGCTACACCTTC.

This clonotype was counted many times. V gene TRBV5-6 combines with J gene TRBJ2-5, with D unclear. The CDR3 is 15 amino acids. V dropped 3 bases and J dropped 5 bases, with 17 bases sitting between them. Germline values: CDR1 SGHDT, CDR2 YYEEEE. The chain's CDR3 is CASSYLLSGRETQYF. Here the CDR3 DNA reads TGTGCCAGCAGCTACCTCCTTAGTGGACGGGAGACCCAGTACTTC.

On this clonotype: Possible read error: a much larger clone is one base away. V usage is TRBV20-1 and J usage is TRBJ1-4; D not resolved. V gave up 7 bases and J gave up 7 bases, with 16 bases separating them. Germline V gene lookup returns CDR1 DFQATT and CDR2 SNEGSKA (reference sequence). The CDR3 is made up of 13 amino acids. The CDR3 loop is CSGEDVLGEKLFF. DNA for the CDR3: TGCAGTGGCGAGGACGTCCTGGGTGAAAAACTGTTTTTT.

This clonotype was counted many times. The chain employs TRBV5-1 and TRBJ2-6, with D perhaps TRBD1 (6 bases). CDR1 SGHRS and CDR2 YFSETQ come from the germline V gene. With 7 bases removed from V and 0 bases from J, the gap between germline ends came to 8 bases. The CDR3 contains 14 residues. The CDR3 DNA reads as TGCGCCAGCCAGACAGGCTCTGGGGCCAACGTCCTGACTTTC. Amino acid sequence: CASQTGSGANVLTF.

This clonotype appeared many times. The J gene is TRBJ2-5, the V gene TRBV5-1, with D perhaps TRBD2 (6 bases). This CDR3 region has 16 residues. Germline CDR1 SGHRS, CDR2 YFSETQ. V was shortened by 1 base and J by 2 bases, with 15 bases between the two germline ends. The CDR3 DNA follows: TGCGCCAGCAGCTTGTTGCGGGGCGCGCCACAAGAGACCCAGTACTTC. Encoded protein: CASSLLRGAPQETQYF.

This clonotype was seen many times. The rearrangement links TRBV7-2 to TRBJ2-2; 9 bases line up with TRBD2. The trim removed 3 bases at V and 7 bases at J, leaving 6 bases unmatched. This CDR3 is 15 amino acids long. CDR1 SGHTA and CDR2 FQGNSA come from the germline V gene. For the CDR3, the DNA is TGTGCCAGCAGCTTTGCGGGGGGGGCCCTCGGGGAGCTGTTTTTT. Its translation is CASSFAGGALGELFF. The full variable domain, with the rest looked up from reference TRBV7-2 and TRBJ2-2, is GAGVSQSPSNKVTEKGKDVELRCDPISGHTALYWYRQSLGQGLEFLIYFQGNSAPDKSGLPSDRFSAERTGGSVSTLTIQRTQQEDSAVYLCASSFAGGALGELFFGEGSRLTVL.

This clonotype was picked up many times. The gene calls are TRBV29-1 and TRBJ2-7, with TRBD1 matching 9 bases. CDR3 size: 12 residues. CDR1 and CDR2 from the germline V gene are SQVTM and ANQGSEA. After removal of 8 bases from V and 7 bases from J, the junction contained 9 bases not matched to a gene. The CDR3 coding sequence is TGCAGCTCCTGGGACAGGGTAGGAGAGCAGTACTTC. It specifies CSSWDRVGEQYF.

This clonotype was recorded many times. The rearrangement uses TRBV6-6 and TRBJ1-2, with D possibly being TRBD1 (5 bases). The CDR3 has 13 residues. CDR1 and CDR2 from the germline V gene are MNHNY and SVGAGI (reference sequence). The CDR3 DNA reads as TGTGCGGGTGCGGACACCTTTGGCTATGGCTACACCTTC. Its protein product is CAGADTFGYGYTF.

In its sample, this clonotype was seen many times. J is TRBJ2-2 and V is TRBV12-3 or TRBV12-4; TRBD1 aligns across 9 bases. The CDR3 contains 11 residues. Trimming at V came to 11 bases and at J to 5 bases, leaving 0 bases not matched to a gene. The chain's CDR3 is CADRGTGELFF. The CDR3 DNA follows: TGTGCCGACAGGGGGACCGGGGAGCTGTTTTTT.

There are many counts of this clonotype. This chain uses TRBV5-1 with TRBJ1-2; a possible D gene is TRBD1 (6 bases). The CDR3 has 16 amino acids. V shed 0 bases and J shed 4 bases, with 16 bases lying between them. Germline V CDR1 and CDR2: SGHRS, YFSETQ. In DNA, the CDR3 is TGCGCCAGCAGCTTGGGTGCCTCGGGGGCCGGCTATGGCTACACCTTC. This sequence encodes CASSLGASGAGYGYTF. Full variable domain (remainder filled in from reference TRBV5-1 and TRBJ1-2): KAGVTQTPRYLIKTRGQQVTLSCSPISGHRSVSWYQQTPGQGLQFLFEYFSETQRNKGNFPGRFSGRQFSNSRSEMNVSTLELGDSALYLCASSLGASGAGYGYTFGSGTRLTVV.